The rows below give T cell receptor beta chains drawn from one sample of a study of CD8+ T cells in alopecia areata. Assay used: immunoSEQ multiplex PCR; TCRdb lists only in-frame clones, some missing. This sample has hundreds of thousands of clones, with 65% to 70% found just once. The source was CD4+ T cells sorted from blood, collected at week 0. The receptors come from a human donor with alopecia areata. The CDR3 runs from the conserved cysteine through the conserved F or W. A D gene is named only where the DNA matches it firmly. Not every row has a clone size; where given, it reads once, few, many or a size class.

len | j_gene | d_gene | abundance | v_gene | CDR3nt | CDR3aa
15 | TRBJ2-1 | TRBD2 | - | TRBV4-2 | TGTGCCAGCAGCCAAGTAGCGGGGGCCGGAGATGAGCAGTTCTTC | CASSQVAGAGDEQFF
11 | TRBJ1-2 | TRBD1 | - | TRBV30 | TGTGCCTGGAGTGGAGGGGGCGGCTACACCTTC | CAWSGGGGYTF
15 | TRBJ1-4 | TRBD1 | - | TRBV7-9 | TGTGCCAGCAGCCCAACAGGGGGCGGCGATGAAAAACTGTTTTTT | CASSPTGGGDEKLFF
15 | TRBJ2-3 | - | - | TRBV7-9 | TGTGCCAGCAGCTTGAGGGGGGTCGGCACAGATACGCAGTATTTT | CASSLRGVGTDTQYF
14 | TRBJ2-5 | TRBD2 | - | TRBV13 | TGTGCCAGCAGCTATCGCAGCGGGGAAGAGACCCAGTACTTC | CASSYRSGEETQYF
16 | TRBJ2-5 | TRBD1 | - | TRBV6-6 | TGTGCCAGCAGTAAACCGACTAACAGGGGGCAGGGGACCCAGTACTTC | CASSKPTNRGQGTQYF
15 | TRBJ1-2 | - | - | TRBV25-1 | TGTGCCAGCAGTGATCCCCACAGAGTAAACTATGGCTACACCTTC | CASSDPHRVNYGYTF
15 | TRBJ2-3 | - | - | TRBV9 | TGTGCCAGCAGCGTAGCCACGTCCAGCACAGATACGCAGTATTTT | CASSVATSSTDTQYF
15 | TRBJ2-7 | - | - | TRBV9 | TGTGCCAGCAGCGTAGGCCCTAAGGGGTACCACGAGCAGTACTTC | CASSVGPKGYHEQYF
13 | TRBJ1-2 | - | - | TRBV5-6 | TGTGCCAGCAGCTTGAGGGAGAGCTATGGCTACACCTTC | CASSLRESYGYTF
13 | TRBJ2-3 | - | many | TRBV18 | TGTGCCAGCTCACCGGACTGGCTGGATACGCAGTATTTT | CASSPDWLDTQYF
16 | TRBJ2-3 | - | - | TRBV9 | TGTGCCAGCAGCGTAGGACAGCCCAGGGCCACAGATACGCAGTATTTT | CASSVGQPRATDTQYF
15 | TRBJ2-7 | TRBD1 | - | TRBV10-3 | TGTGCCACCGCGAGAGCCGGACAGGGTATATACGAGCAGTACTTC | CATARAGQGIYEQYF
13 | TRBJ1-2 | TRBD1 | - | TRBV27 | TGTGCCAGCAGTTTGGCAGGGGGCTATGGCTACACCTTC | CASSLAGGYGYTF
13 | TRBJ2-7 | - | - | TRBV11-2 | TGTGCCAGCAGCCCCCCGACCAGGGAAGAGCGGTACTTC | CASSPPTREERYF
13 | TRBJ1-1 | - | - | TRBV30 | TGTGCCTGGAGTCTCGGGGATAGGACTGAAGCTTTCTTT | CAWSLGDRTEAFF
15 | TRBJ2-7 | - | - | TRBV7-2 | TGTGCCAGCAGCTTCTCGCCCCCGGGGTCGAACGAGCAGTACTTC | CASSFSPPGSNEQYF
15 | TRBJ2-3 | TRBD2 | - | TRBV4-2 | TGTGCCAGCAACCTTCTAGCGGACAGCACAGATACGCAGTATTTT | CASNLLADSTDTQYF
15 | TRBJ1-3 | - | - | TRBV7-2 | TGTGCCAGCAGCCTCACAGGGCTAGGCGGGAACACCATATATTTT | CASSLTGLGGNTIYF
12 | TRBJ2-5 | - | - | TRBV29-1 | TGCAGCGTTGGGGCAGCCGGAGAGACCCAGTACTTC | CSVGAAGETQYF
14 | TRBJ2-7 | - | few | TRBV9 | TGTGCCAGCAGCGCGGCAGAGGGTTTCTACGAGCAGTACTTC | CASSAAEGFYEQYF
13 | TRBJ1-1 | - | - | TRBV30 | TGTGCCTGGAAGCCAAGAATGAACACTGAAGCTTTCTTT | CAWKPRMNTEAFF
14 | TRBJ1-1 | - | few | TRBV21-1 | TGTGCCAGCAGCAACCGGGACGGTGGCACTGAAGCTTTCTTT | CASSNRDGGTEAFF
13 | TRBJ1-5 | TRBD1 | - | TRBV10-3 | TGTGCCATCAGCGACAGGGCCAATCAGCCCCAGCATTTT | CAISDRANQPQHF
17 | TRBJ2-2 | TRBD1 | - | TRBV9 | TGTGCCAGCAGCGACATCCCGGGACAGGGGAACACCGGGGAGCTGTTTTTT | CASSDIPGQGNTGELFF
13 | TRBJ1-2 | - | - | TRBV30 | TGTGCCTGGAGTGTAGGGAGAGGCTATGGCTACACCTTC | CAWSVGRGYGYTF
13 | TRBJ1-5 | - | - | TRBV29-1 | TGCAGCGTTGAACAGGGAGGGGGACAGCCCCAGCATTTT | CSVEQGGGQPQHF
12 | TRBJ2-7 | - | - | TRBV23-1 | TGCGCCAGCAGTCAATTAGACTACGAGCAGTACTTC | CASSQLDYEQYF
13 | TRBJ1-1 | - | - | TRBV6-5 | TGTGCCAGCAGTTACGAGGTGAGGGCTGAAGCTTTCTTT | CASSYEVRAEAFF
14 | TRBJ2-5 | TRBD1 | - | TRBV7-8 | TGTGCCAGCAGTTACAGGACAGGGCTAGAGACCCAGTACTTC | CASSYRTGLETQYF
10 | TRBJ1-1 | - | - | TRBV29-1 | TGCAGCGTGAGGGACACTGAAGCTTTCTTT | CSVRDTEAFF
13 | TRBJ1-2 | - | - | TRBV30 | TGTGCCTGGAGTCCACCGGCCCTCCATGGCTACACCTTC | CAWSPPALHGYTF
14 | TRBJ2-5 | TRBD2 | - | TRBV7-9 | TGTGCCAGCAGCTCTTGGGGGGGCCAAGAGACCCAGTACTTC | CASSSWGGQETQYF
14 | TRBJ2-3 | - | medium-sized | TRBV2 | TGTGCCAGCAGTCAGGGTTCTAGCACAGATACGCAGTATTTT | CASSQGSSTDTQYF
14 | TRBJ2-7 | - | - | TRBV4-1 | TGCGCCAGCAGCCCCGTTACAGTTACCTACGAGCAGTACTTC | CASSPVTVTYEQYF
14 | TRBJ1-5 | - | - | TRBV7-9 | TGTGCCAGCAGCTTCCAGGGTGTTGGTCAGCCCCAGCATTTT | CASSFQGVGQPQHF
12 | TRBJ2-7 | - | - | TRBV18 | TGTGCCAGCTCACCAACGGGGGACGAGCAGTACTTC | CASSPTGDEQYF
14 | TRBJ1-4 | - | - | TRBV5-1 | TGCGCCAGCAGCATACAGGGATCGAATGAAAAACTGTTTTTT | CASSIQGSNEKLFF
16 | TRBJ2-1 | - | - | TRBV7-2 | TGTGCCAGCAGCTTAGCTATGACTAGGTATTACAATGAGCAGTTCTTC | CASSLAMTRYYNEQFF
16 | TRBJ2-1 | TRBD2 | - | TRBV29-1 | TGCAGCGCGAAACTAGCGGGGGGCTACTCCTACAATGAGCAGTTCTTC | CSAKLAGGYSYNEQFF
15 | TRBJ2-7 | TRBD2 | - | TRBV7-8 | TGTGCCAGCAGCATAAGCGGGGGGGCGGCCTACGAGCAGTACTTC | CASSISGGAAYEQYF
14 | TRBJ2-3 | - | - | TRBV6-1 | TGTGCCAGCAGTGTAATCGGAGTGAAAGATACGCAGTATTTT | CASSVIGVKDTQYF
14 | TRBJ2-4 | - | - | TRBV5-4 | TGTGCCAGCAGCGGCACAGGGGCCAAAAACATTCAGTACTTC | CASSGTGAKNIQYF
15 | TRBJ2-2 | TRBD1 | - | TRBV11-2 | TGTGCCAGCAGCAGACAGGGGGTAAACACCGGGGAGCTGTTTTTT | CASSRQGVNTGELFF
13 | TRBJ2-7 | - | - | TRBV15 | TGTGCCACCAGCAGCCCGCAGGGTTCCGAGCAGTACTTC | CATSSPQGSEQYF
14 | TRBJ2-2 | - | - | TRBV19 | TGTGCCAGTAGTAAGGTTTTCTCAGCCGGGGAGCTGTTTTTT | CASSKVFSAGELFF
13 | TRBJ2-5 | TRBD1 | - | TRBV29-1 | TGCAGCGCCCGAGCGACAGGGGCCGAGACCCAGTACTTC | CSARATGAETQYF
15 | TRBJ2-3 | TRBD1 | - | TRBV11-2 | TGTGCCAGCAGGGACGGACAGGGCGGCACAGATACGCAGTATTTT | CASRDGQGGTDTQYF
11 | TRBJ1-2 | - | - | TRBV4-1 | TGCGCCACTGGAGGTTACTATGGCTACACCTTC | CATGGYYGYTF
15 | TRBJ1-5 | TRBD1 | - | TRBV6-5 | TGTGCCAGCGGGCGGTCGGGGACAGACAATCAGCCCCAGCATTTT | CASGRSGTDNQPQHF